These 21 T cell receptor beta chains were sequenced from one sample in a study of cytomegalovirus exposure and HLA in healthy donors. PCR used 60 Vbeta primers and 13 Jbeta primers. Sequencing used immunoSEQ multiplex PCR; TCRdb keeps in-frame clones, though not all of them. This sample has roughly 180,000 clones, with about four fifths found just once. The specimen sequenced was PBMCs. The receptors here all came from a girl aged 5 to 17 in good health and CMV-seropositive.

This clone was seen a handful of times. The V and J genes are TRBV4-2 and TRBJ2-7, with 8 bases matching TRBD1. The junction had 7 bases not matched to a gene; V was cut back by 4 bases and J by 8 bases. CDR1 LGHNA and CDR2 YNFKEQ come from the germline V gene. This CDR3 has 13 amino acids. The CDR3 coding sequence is TGTGCCAGCAGCCGTGGACAGGGACCTCAGCAGTACTTC. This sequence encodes CASSRGQGPQQYF.

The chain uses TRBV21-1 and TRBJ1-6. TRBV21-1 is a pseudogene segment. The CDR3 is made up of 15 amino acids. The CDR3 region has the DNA TGTGCCAGCAGCCGGGGGACGGTACATAATTCACCCCTCCACTTT. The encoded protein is CASSRGTVHNSPLHF.

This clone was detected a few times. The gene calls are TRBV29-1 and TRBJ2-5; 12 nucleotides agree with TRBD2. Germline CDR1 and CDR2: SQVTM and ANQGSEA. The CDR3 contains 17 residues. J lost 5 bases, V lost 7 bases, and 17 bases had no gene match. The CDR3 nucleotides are TGCAGCGCCCTACGTCTAGCGGGGGGGCCGGAGGGGGAGACCCAGTACTTC. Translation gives CSALRLAGGPEGETQYF.

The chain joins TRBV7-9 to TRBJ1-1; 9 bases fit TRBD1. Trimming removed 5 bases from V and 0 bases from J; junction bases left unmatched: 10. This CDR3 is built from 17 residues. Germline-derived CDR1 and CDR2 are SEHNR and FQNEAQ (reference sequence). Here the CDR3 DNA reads TGTGCCAGCAGCCCTCTCTTGGGACAGGGAGTGAACACTGAAGCTTTCTTT. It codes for CASSPLLGQGVNTEAFF.

This CDR3 reads CASRHVTGGSSYEQYF. In DNA, the CDR3 is TGTGCCAGCAGACACGTCACGGGGGGCTCTTCCTACGAGCAGTACTTC. This chain links TRBV27 with TRBJ2-7; a weak D match, TRBD2 (7 bases). Deletions cut 6 bases from V and 1 base from J, with 19 bases between. The length of the CDR3 is 16 residues. Per germline, CDR1 MNHEY and CDR2 SMNVEV (reference sequence).

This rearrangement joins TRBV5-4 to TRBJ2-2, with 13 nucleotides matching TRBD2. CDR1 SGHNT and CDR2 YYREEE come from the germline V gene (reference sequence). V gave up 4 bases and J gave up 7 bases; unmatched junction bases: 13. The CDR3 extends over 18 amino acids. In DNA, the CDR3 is TGTGCCAGCAGCCCTGGGACTAGCGGGGCACCAAGGGGCGGGGAGCTGTTTTTT. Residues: CASSPGTSGAPRGGELFF.

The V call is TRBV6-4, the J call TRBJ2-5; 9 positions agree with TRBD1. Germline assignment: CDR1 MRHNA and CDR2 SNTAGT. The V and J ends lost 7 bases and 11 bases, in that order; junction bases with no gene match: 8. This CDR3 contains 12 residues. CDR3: CASTGTGREQYF. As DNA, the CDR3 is TGTGCCAGCACTGGGACAGGGCGGGAGCAGTACTTC.

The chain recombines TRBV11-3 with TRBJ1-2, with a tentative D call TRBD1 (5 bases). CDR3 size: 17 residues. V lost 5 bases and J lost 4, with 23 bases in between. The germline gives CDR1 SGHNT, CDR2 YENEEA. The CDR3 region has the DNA TGTGCCAGCAGCCTCTCCCTCACCGACAGTGTAAGCTATGGCTACACCTTC. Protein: CASSLSLTDSVSYGYTF.

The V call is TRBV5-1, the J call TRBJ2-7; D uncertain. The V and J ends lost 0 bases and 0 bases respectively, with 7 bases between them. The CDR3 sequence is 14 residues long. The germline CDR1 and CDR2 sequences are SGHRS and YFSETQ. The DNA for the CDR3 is TGCGCCAGCAGCTTGGGGTACAGCTCCTACGAGCAGTACTTC. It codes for CASSLGYSSYEQYF.

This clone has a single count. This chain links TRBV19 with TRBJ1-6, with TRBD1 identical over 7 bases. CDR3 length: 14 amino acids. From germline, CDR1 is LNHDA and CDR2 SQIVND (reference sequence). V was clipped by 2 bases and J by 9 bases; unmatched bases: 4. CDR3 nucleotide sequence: TGTGCCAGTAGTATACCCACAGGGGCTTCACCCCTCCACTTT. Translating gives CASSIPTGASPLHF.

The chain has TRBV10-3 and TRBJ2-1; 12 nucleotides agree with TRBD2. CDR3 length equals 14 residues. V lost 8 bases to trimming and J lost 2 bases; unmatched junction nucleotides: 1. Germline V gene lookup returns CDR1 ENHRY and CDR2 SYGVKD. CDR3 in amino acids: CAIGLAGTYNEQFF. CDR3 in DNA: TGTGCCATCGGACTAGCGGGGACCTACAATGAGCAGTTCTTC.

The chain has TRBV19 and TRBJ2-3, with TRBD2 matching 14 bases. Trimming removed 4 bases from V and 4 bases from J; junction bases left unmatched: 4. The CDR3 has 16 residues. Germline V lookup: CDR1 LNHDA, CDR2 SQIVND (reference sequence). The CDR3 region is CASSTGTSGGADTQYF. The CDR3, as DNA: TGTGCCAGTAGTACCGGGACTAGCGGGGGCGCAGATACGCAGTATTTT.

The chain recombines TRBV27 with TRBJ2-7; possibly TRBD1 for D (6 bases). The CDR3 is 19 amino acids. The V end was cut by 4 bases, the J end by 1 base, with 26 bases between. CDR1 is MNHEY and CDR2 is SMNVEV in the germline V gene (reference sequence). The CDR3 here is CASSSPYLSRDTTSYEQYF. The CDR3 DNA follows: TGTGCCAGCAGTTCTCCATACCTCAGCCGGGACACCACATCCTACGAGCAGTACTTC.

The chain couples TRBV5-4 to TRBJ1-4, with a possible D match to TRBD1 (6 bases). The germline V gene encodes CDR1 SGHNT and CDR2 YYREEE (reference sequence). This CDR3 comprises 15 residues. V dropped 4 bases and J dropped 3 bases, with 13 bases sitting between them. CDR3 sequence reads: CASSPTGSPNEKLFF. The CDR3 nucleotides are TGTGCCAGCAGCCCTACAGGGAGCCCTAATGAAAAACTGTTTTTT.

CDR3 amino acids: CASSLETGANTEAFF. For the CDR3, the DNA is TGCGCCAGCAGCCTGGAGACAGGGGCGAACACTGAAGCTTTCTTT. The chain carries TRBV5-1 and TRBJ1-1; 8 nucleotides agree with TRBD1. J gave up 1 base and V 4 bases, and 6 bases lay outside the gene matches. Germline CDR1 reads SGHRS; CDR2 reads YFSETQ. The CDR3 is 15 residues long.

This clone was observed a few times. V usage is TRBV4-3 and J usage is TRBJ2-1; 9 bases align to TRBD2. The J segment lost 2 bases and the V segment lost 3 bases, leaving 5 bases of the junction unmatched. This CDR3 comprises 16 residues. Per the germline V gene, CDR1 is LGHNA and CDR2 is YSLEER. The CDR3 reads CASSQDSSGAYNEQFF. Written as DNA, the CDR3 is TGCGCCAGCAGCCAGGACTCTAGCGGGGCCTACAATGAGCAGTTCTTC.

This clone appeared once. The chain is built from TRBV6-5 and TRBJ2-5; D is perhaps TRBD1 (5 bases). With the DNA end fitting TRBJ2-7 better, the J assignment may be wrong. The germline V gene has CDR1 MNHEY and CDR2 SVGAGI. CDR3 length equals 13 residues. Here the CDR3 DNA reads TGTGCCAGCAGTAGAGACAGTAACTACGAGCAGTACTTC. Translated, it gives CASSRDSNYEQYF.

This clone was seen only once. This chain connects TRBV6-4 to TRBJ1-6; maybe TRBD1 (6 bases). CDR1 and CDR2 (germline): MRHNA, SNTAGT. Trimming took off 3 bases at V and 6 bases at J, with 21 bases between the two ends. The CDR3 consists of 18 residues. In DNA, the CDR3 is TGTGCCAGCAGTGATACAACAGGGCCTCTGCTCCTTAATTCACCCCTCCACTTT. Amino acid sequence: CASSDTTGPLLLNSPLHF.

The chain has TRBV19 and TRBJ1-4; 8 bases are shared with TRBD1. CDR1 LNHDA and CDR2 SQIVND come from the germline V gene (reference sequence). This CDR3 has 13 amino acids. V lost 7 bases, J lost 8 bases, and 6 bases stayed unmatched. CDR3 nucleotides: TGTGCCAGTACCGAAAACAGGGGGGAAAAACTGTTTTTT. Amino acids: CASTENRGEKLFF.

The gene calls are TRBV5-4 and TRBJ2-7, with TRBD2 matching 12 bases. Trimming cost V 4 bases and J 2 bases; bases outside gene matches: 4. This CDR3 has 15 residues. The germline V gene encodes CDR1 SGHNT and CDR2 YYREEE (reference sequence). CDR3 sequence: CASSPGTSGPYEQYF. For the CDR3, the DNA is TGTGCCAGCAGCCCCGGGACTAGCGGGCCCTACGAGCAGTACTTC.

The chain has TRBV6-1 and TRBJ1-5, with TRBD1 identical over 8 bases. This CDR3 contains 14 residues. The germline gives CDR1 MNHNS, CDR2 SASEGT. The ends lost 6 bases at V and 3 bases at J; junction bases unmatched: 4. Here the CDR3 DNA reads TGTGCCAGCAGAGGACAGGGATCCAATCAGCCCCAGCATTTT. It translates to CASRGQGSNQPQHF.